This TCR beta chain was identified during a study of early T cells in non-severe SARS-CoV-2 infection. Background on the study: Whole-blood bulk RNA, unsorted, was sequenced, and chains were unpaired.

Findings of the study overall: Anti-spike CD8 responses were favored by VDJdb matching, which missed private and CD4 specificities.

At least ten counts were recorded for this clonotype. Its specificity is unknown. Individual cDNA molecules received unique molecular identifiers during library preparation. TCRdb re-called the 5' RACE reads through MiXCR, storing one row per CDR3 protein. This repertoire shows around 30,000 distinct CDR3 sequences, about 4.8% found once; its top ten account for 11%. V lost 4 bases to trimming and J lost 8 bases, with 21 bases between them. Germline V gives CDR1 SGDLS, CDR2 YYNGEE. This CDR3 has 15 residues. The chain is built from TRBV9 and TRBJ1-2, with a possible D match to TRBD1 (5 bases). The clonotype originates from an adult who was a healthcare worker with PCR-confirmed SARS-CoV-2 infection or an uninfected control (not recorded which). The sample taken for sequencing was whole blood. CDR3 DNA sequence: TGTGCCAGCAGCCCAGCGGGGCGGGGAAGGGAAGGCTACACCTTC. Its translation: CASSPAGRGREGYTF.